One and the same sample provided the 9 T cell receptor beta chains below, sequenced in a study of T-cell memory formation after mild COVID-19. TCRdb analysed the 5' RACE reads with MiXCR anew, one entry per CDR3 protein. Among hundreds of thousands of distinct CDR3 sequences listed, about 20% were seen once. Sequenced sample: PBMCs or a T cell subset sorted from them (not recorded which). These receptors all come from an adult woman who had mild COVID-19 (a few samples of this study predate the infection). Cell type and time point are not known.

This clonotype has just a few counts. The chain combines TRBV30 with TRBJ1-2; TRBD1 might be the D (5 bases). V was clipped by 2 bases and J by 5 bases, with 15 bases between them. Germline-derived CDR1 and CDR2 are GTSNPN and SVGIG (reference sequence). The CDR3 has 14 amino acids. CDR3 nucleotides: TGTGCCTGGAGTCGGGCGGGGGGAAGGTATGGCTACACCTTC. This gives the protein CAWSRAGGRYGYTF.

This rearrangement joins TRBV7-8 to TRBJ2-1; 9 bases agree with TRBD2. V shed 5 bases and J 5 bases; nucleotides not matched to a gene: 7. The CDR3 sequence is 15 residues long. Germline lookup yields CDR1 SGHVS and CDR2 FQNEAQ. CDR3 DNA sequence: TGTGCCAGCAGCGCCGTAGCGGGAGAACACAATGAGCAGTTCTTC. Translating gives CASSAVAGEHNEQFF.

This clonotype occurred a few times. V usage is TRBV5-1 and J usage is TRBJ2-5; tentative D call: TRBD2 (6 bases). Trimming pared 1 base from V and 2 bases from J, leaving 12 bases between. This CDR3 is 15 amino acids long. The germline V gene encodes CDR1 SGHRS and CDR2 YFSETQ. The DNA for the CDR3 is TGCGCCAGCAGCTTGAGGGGAGGCGATCAAGAGACCCAGTACTTC. Protein: CASSLRGGDQETQYF.

This clonotype has just a few counts. The chain links TRBV29-1 to TRBJ2-7; 10 bases are a match to TRBD2. Germline assignment: CDR1 SQVTM and CDR2 ANQGSEA. CDR3 length: 19 amino acids. V was pared by 4 bases and J by 2 bases, with 20 bases of the junction left unmatched. The CDR3 is CSVAVFSSGRLGKTYEQYF. In nucleotides, the CDR3 is TGCAGCGTTGCCGTCTTTTCTAGCGGGAGATTGGGGAAAACCTACGAGCAGTACTTC.

This clonotype turned up a few times. V usage is TRBV4-2 and J usage is TRBJ2-1, with D possibly called TRBD1 or TRBD2 (5 bases each). The CDR3 totals 16 residues. Trimming left V 1 base short and J 5 bases short, with 15 bases between. Germline V gives CDR1 LGHNA, CDR2 YNFKEQ. The CDR3 is CASSQGDPQSDNEQFF. The CDR3 nucleotides read TGTGCCAGCAGCCAAGGGGACCCCCAGTCCGACAATGAGCAGTTCTTC.

CDR3: CASSPGTLWETQYF. CDR3 DNA: TGTGCCAGCAGTCCAGGGACTTTGTGGGAGACCCAGTACTTC. The genes are TRBV12-3 or TRBV12-4 and TRBJ2-5, with a tentative D call TRBD2 (6 bases). V lost 5 bases to trimming and J lost 5 bases, with 15 bases between them. The CDR3 extends over 14 amino acids.

The chain couples TRBV7-6 to TRBJ2-7; D ambiguous. V lost 3 bases and J 2 bases, leaving 8 bases between the germline ends. CDR1 and CDR2 from the germline V gene are SGHVS and FNYEAQ. This CDR3 region has 13 residues. CDR3 region: CASSFQQTYEQYF. As DNA, the CDR3 is TGTGCCAGCAGCTTTCAACAGACCTACGAGCAGTACTTC.

The CDR3 region is CASSGGQGGVNEKLFF. CDR3 sequence (DNA): TGCGCCAGCAGCGGGGGACAGGGAGGCGTTAATGAAAAACTGTTTTTT. The chain has TRBV5-1 and TRBJ1-4, with 9 bases fitting TRBD1. CDR3 length equals 16 residues. Germline V gene lookup returns CDR1 SGHRS and CDR2 YFSETQ. V lost 4 bases, J lost 4 bases, and 8 bases stayed unmatched.

Only a few counts were recorded for this clonotype. At one end the junction does not follow the germline gene, possibly because of a read error. The J gene is TRBJ2-2, the V gene TRBV20-1; D tentatively reads TRBD1 or TRBD2 (5 bases each). This CDR3 comprises 14 residues. CDR1 is DFQATT and CDR2 is SNEGSKA in the germline V gene (reference sequence). The CDR3 loop reads CSARGPESTGDLFF. The CDR3 DNA reads TGCAGTGCTAGAGGCCCGGAAAGCACCGGGGACCTGTTTTTT.